This TCR beta chain stems from a study of healthy donors' naive CD4 and CD8 T cells. Study context: For TCR alpha, new primers spanned all functional IMGT alpha genes. Study-level points and caveats: Roughly 13% of CD4/CD8 propensity variance appeared explained by V, J and CDR3 charge.

Germline V gives CDR1 LGHNA, CDR2 YSLEER. The CDR3 is made up of 16 amino acids. V was clipped by 4 bases and J by 0 bases; unmatched bases: 7. For this clonotype: The antigen is not known.

TCR libraries were built from about 0.55 ug of total RNA by linear amplification. Using its own MiXCR run on the reads, TCRdb lists one record per CDR3 protein. The sample consists of roughly 200,000 distinct CDR3 sequences, nearly 75% of them appearing once. This sequence originates from a pool of human donors in good health; the sample pools cells from several healthy donors. This chain uses TRBV4-3 with TRBJ2-3; 7 positions match TRBD2. The sample consisted of naive CD4+ and CD8+ T cells sorted from blood, pooled from several donors. The CDR3 DNA is TGCGCCAGCAGCCCAACTTCCGGGGGGAGCACAGATACGCAGTATTTT. This gives the protein CASSPTSGGSTDTQYF.